The clone carrying this T cell receptor (beta chain) is medium-sized by share. Its antigen is currently unknown. The sample is drawn from a study of regulatory dendritic cells for organ transplantation. Broader study findings: Regulatory dendritic cells appeared to expand memory CD8+ clones less than mature ones. Naive CD4+ and CD8+ repertoires were highly diverse; memory CD8+ was most oligoclonal. Among resting subsets, memory CD8+ cells contained the most alloreactive clonotypes.

CD4+ or CD8+ T cells were sorted as naive CD45RA+ or memory CD45RO+. Generated by immunoSEQ multiplex PCR, the TCRdb table keeps only in-frame clones and is missing some. Here the sample spans about 29,000 clones, roughly 79% being singletons. Trimming stripped 2 bases from V and 7 bases from J, with 20 bases between. The CDR3 length is 16 residues. In germline, CDR1 is SGHTA, CDR2 FQGNSA. Sequenced sample: memory CD4+ T cells from blood. Specified subset: CD45RO+ memory T cells. The genes are TRBV7-2 and TRBJ1-2, with D unclear. The receptor comes from a human donor in good health. CDR3 bases: TGTGCCAGCAGCTTAACCGCCTACGGCTTCAGTTCTGGCTACACCTTC. The encoded protein is CASSLTAYGFSSGYTF.